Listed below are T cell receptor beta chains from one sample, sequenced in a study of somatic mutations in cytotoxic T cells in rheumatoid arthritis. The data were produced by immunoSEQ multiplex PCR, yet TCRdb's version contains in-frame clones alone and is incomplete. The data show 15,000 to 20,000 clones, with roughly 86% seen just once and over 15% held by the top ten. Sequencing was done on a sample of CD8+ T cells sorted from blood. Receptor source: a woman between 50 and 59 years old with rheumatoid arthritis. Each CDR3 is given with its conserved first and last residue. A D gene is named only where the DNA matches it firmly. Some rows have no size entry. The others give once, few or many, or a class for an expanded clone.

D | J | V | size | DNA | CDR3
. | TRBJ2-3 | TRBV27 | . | TGTGCCAGCAGTTTATCTCAGGGAACAGATACGCAGTATTTT | CASSLSQGTDTQYF
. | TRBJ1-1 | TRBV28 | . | TGTGCCAGCAGTTTAACCTCAACCCGTAACACTGAAGCTTTCTTT | CASSLTSTRNTEAFF
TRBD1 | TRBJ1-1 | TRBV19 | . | TGTGCCAGTGGACAGGGGGCTGGCACTGAAGCTTTCTTT | CASGQGAGTEAFF
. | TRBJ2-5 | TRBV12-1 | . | TGTGCCAGCAGCGCACCAGAGAGGGGGGAGACCCAGTACTTC | CASSAPERGETQYF
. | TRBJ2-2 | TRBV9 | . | TGTGCCAGCAGCGTAGCGTACACCGGGGAGCTGTTTTTT | CASSVAYTGELFF
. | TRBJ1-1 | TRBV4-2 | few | TGTGCCACTACAGGGCGAGACATGAACACTGAAGCTTTCTTT | CATTGRDMNTEAFF
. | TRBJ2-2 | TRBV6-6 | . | TGTGCCAGCAGTTTGGCAGGGTCGAACACCGGGGAGCTGTTTTTT | CASSLAGSNTGELFF
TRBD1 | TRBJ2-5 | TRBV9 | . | TGTGCCAGCAGCATTCGACAGGGTTGGCGAGAGACCCAGTACTTC | CASSIRQGWRETQYF
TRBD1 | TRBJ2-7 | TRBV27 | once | TGTGCCAGTAATATCCGGGACAGATTTTACGAGCAGTACTTC | CASNIRDRFYEQYF
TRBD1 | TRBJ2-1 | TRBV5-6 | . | TGTGCCAGCAGCACAGGGACAGAGCCCCTCAATGAGCAGTTCTTC | CASSTGTEPLNEQFF
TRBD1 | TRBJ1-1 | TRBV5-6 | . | TGTGCCAGCAGCCGCCGGACAGGGGGCGCCGGGAACACTGAAGCTTTCTTT | CASSRRTGGAGNTEAFF
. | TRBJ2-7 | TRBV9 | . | TGTGCCAGCAGCGTGGGGGACTCCCTAGACGAGCAGTACTTC | CASSVGDSLDEQYF
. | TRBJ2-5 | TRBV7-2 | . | TGTGCCAGCAGCTTAGATTTCTCTCACCAAGAGACCCAGTACTTC | CASSLDFSHQETQYF
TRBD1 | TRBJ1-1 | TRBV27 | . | TGTGCCAGCAGTTTATTGCGGGACAGTGAAGCTTTCTTT | CASSLLRDSEAFF
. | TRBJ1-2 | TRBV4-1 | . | TGCGCCAGCAGCCAAGAATGGAGTCCTAACTATGGCTACACCTTC | CASSQEWSPNYGYTF
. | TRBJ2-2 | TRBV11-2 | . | TGTGCCAGCAGTTGGGGGGCAGAGAACACCGGGGAGCTGTTTTTT | CASSWGAENTGELFF
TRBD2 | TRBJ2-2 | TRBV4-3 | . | TGCGCCAGCAGCCAAGATGTAGCGGGAGCGGTAAGCACCGGGGAGCTGTTTTTT | CASSQDVAGAVSTGELFF
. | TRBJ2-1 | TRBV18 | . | TGTGCCAGCTCACCACGAAGCCGGGCTAGCAATGAGCAGTTCTTC | CASSPRSRASNEQFF
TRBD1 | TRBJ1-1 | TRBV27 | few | TGTGCCAGCAGACAGGGGGGAAACACTGAAGCTTTCTTT | CASRQGGNTEAFF
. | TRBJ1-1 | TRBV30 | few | TGTGCCTGGAGTTTAGGTGCTGAAGCTTTCTTT | CAWSLGAEAFF
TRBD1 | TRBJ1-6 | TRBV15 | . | TGTGCCACCAGCTCCACAGGGGGTGCATGGCCCCTCCACTTT | CATSSTGGAWPLHF
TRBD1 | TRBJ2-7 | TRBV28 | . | TGTGCCAGCAGCCCACCGACAGGGCAAGGGTACGAGCAGTACTTC | CASSPPTGQGYEQYF
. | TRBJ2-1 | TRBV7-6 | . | TGTGCCAGCAGAGGCTCCTACAATGAGCAGTTCTTC | CASRGSYNEQFF
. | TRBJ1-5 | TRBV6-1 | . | TGTGCCAGCAGTGGTAGTATCGGTTTGGGTGGCAATCAGCCCCAGCATTTT | CASSGSIGLGGNQPQHF
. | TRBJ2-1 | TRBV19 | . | TGTGCCAGTAGTATAGGAGGGAGTTATGGCGATGAGCAGTTCTTC | CASSIGGSYGDEQFF
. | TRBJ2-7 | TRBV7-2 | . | TGTGCCAGCAGCTTAGCAGGATCCGAGCAGTACTTC | CASSLAGSEQYF
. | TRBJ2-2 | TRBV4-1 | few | TGCGCCAGCACTCCCTGGGACGGCGAGATATCGAACACCGGGGAGCTGTTTTTT | CASTPWDGEISNTGELFF
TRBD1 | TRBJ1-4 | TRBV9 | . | TGTGCCAGCAGCTTCCGACAGGGGGGGAATGAAAAACTGTTTTTT | CASSFRQGGNEKLFF
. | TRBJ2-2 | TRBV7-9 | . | TGTGCCAGCAGCACAAACAGGGGGGGAAGCGGGGAGCTGTTTTTT | CASSTNRGGSGELFF
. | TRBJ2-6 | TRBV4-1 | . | TGCGCCAGCAGCCAAGTGGCTAACTCTGGGGCCAACGTCCTGACTTTC | CASSQVANSGANVLTF
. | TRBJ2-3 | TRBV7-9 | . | TGTGCCAGCAGGGTCGAAGAGGCGGTTGGGCTAGCTGGAGATACGCAGTATTTT | CASRVEEAVGLAGDTQYF
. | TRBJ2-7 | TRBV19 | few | TGTGCCAGTCCGACCTACGAGCAGTACTTC | CASPTYEQYF
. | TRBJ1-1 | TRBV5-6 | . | TGTGCCAGCAGCTTGGTGGTGGAGGATAGAGGGGGAAAAGCTTTCTTT | CASSLVVEDRGGKAFF
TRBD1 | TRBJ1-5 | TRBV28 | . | TGTGCCAGCAACTCGGGACAGGGAGTTCAGCCCCAGCATTTT | CASNSGQGVQPQHF
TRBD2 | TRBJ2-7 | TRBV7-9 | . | TGTGCCAGCACCCTCGGGGGGACCTACGAGCAGTACTTC | CASTLGGTYEQYF
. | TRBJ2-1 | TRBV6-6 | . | TGTGCCAGCAGTTACTGGGTCCCGGGGGTGCATGAGCAGTTCTTC | CASSYWVPGVHEQFF
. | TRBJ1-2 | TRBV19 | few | TGTGCCAGTAGTACCACCCGAGGGGTCGTTAACTATGGCTACACCTTC | CASSTTRGVVNYGYTF
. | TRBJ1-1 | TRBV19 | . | TGTGCCAGTACACCTCTCAGGGGTTTCACTGAAGCTTTCTTT | CASTPLRGFTEAFF